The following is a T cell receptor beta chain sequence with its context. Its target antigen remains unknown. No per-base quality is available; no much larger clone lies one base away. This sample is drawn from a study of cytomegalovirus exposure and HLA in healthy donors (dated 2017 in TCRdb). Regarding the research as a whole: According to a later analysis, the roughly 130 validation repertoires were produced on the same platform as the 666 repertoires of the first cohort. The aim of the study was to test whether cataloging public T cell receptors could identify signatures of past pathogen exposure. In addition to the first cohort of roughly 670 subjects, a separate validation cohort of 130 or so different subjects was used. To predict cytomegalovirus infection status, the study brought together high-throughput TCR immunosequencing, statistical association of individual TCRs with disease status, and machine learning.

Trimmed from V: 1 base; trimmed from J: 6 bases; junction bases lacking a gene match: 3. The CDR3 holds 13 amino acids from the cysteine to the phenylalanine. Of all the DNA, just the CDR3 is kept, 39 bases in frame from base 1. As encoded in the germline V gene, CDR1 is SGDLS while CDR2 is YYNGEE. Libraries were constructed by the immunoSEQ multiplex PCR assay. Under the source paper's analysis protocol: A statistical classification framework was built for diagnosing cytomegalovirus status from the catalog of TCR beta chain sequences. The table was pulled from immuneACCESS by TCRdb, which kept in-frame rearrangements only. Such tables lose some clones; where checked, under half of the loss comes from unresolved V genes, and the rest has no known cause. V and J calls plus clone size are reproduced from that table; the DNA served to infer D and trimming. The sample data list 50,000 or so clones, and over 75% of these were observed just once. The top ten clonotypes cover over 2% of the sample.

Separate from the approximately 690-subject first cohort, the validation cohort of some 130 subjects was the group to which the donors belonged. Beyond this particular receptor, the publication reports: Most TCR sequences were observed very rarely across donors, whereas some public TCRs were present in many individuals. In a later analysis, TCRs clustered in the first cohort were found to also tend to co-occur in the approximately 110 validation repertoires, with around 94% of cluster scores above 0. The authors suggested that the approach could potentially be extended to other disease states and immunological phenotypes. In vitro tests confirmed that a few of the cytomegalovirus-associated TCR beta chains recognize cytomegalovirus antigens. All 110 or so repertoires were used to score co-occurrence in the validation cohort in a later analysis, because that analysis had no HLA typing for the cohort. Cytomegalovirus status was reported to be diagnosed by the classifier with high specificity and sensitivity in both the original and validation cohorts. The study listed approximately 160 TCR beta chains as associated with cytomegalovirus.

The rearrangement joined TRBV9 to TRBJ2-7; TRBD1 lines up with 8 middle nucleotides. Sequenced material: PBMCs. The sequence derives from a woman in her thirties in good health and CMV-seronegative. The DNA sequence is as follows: TGTGCCAGCAGCGTAATACAGGGGGGCGAGCAGTACTTC. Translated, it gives CASSVIQGGEQYF.